This TCR beta chain was recovered during a study of cytomegalovirus exposure and HLA in healthy donors. V dropped 5 bases and J dropped 5; count of bases not matched to a gene: 11. This CDR3 spans 15 amino acids. Germline V gene lookup returns CDR1 MNHNS and CDR2 SASEGT. In the PCR, 60 Vbeta and 13 Jbeta primers were used. Repertoires were generated with immunoSEQ multiplex PCR, while TCRdb's copy carries only in-frame clones and drops some. The table records about 150,000 clones, 80% to 85% of them present only once. J is TRBJ2-5 and V is TRBV6-1, with 7 bases identical to TRBD2. Source material: PBMCs. The clonotype comes from a male donor in good health and CMV-seronegative. The CDR3 spells CASSTGTGGKETQYF. The CDR3 DNA reads TGTGCCAGCAGTACCGGGACGGGGGGTAAGGAGACCCAGTACTTC.